This T cell receptor beta chain appears in the sequencing data of a study of T-cell memory formation after mild COVID-19. Study overall: Clustering of TCRs was largely donor specific. General study findings and limits: CD4+ contracting clones were mainly CM and EM; CD8+ ones, EMRA. Memory from before infection featured some responding clones, which suggests cross-reactive memory joined. Clones contracting day 15 to 85 were balanced CD4/CD8; later expanders leaned CD4+.

Germline CDR1 reads SGHAT; CDR2 reads FQDESV (reference sequence). V was pared by 0 bases and J by 0 bases, with 15 bases between. The CDR3 loop spans 18 amino acids. This clonotype has a count of ten or more. The target antigen is unknown. A single record per CDR3 protein comes from TCRdb applying MiXCR to the 5' RACE reads. The sample contains roughly 58,000 distinct CDR3 sequences, over 7.5% of which appear only once. This TCR came from a man between 18 and 35 years old who had mild COVID-19 (a few samples of this study predate the infection). Cell type and time point are not known. V gene TRBV11-1 combines with J gene TRBJ2-4; maybe TRBD2 (5 bases). The sequenced sample consisted of PBMCs or a T cell subset sorted from them (not recorded which). As DNA, the CDR3 is TGTGCCAGCAGCTTAGCGCTGGGGATCGCGGGAGCCAAAAACATTCAGTACTTC. Translation gives CASSLALGIAGAKNIQYF.